This TCR beta chain came from a study of T cells in Graves' hyperthyroidism and ophthalmopathy. There were TCR beta CDR3 regions amplified from RNA transcripts. Initially, a first-round RT-PCR of the TCR CDR3 employed the HTBI primer set. TCRdb re-called the multiplex PCR reads with MiXCR, one entry per CDR3 protein. This sample carries roughly 100,000 distinct CDR3 sequences, approximately 48% of them seen once, and the ten largest clones take roughly 24%. Study-wide results and caveats: Blood samples included most of the expanded thyroid clonotypes exceeding 0.001.

These patients, aged 18 to 65, had recently diagnosed hyperthyroidism lasting under 2 months. Note on this clonotype: The antigen is not known.

The ends were cut back, 3 bases at V and 1 base at J, with 11 bases in the middle. The CDR3 sequence is 15 residues long. In germline, CDR1 is MDHEN, CDR2 SYDVKM. The chain has TRBV28 and TRBJ2-3; D may be TRBD2 (6 bases). This sequence originates from a man aged 40-50 years with Graves' hyperthyroidism. The specimen sequenced was blood. CDR3 DNA sequence: TGTGCCAGCAGTTTTGGGGGGTATCGCACAGATACGCAGTATTTT. Amino acid sequence: CASSFGGYRTDTQYF.